Listed below are T cell receptor beta chains from one sample, sequenced in a study of blood T cell repertoires in COVID-19. Data came from immunoSEQ multiplex PCR; TCRdb stores just in-frame clones and leaves some out. The repertoire holds under 200,000 clones, with approximately 90% as singletons. Sequencing was carried out using peripheral blood. The receptors were gathered from a man aged 18 to 35 with acute or convalescent COVID-19. Each CDR3 is given with its conserved first and last residue. D genes are given only for firm matches. Size tells how often a clone was seen (once, few, many) or the class of an expanded clone, and some rows leave it out.

j_call v_call d_call clone_size cdr3_aa cdr3_nt
TRBJ1-6 TRBV9 TRBD1 NA CASRDEQGVFSPLHF TGTGCCAGCAGGGATGAACAGGGGGTTTTTTCACCCCTCCACTTT
TRBJ2-7 TRBV20-1 NA once CSALGLVEQYF TGCAGTGCACTAGGGCTAGTCGAGCAGTACTTC
TRBJ1-3 TRBV21-1 NA once CASSTEGRAGGNTIYF TGTGCCAGCAGCACCGAGGGTAGGGCGGGAGGAAACACCATATATTTT
TRBJ2-1 TRBV24-1 TRBD2 NA CATSDPGTSGYNEQFF TGTGCCACCAGTGATCCCGGGACTAGCGGCTACAATGAGCAGTTCTTC
TRBJ2-1 TRBV7-9 TRBD2 NA CASSTGTRRKFF TGTGCCAGCAGCACCGGGACTAGACGGAAGTTCTTC
TRBJ2-2 TRBV2 NA NA CASIPRGISANTGELFF TGTGCCAGCATTCCCAGAGGGATCAGCGCGAACACCGGGGAGCTGTTTTTT
TRBJ2-4 TRBV7-2 NA NA CASSLALGGNIQYF TGTGCCAGCAGCTTAGCGCTCGGGGGAAACATTCAGTACTTC
TRBJ1-1 TRBV30 NA NA CAHNRDMNTEAFF TGTGCCCATAACAGGGACATGAACACTGAAGCTTTCTTT
TRBJ1-1 TRBV30 NA NA CAWSGGGLNTEAFF TGTGCCTGGAGTGGGGGGGGGTTGAACACTGAAGCTTTCTTT
TRBJ1-1 TRBV12-3/TRBV12-4 TRBD1 NA CASSWDRNTEAFF TGTGCCAGCAGTTGGGACAGGAACACTGAAGCTTTCTTT
TRBJ1-5 TRBV19 NA few CATRGPGKGQPQHF TGTGCCACCAGAGGGCCCGGTAAGGGTCAGCCCCAGCATTTT
TRBJ1-1 TRBV2 TRBD1 NA CASTHRGPYSANTEAFF TGTGCCAGCACCCACAGGGGGCCCTATTCCGCGAACACTGAAGCTTTCTTT
TRBJ1-1 TRBV3-1/TRBV3-2 TRBD1 NA CASSQRDRNTEAFF TGTGCCAGCAGCCAACGGGACAGAAACACTGAAGCTTTCTTT
TRBJ2-1 TRBV6-4 NA once CASRTSRTPTYNEQFF TGTGCCAGCAGGACGTCCCGGACACCAACCTACAATGAGCAGTTCTTC
TRBJ1-5 TRBV5-5 NA NA CASSLDRDQPQHF TGTGCCAGCAGCTTGGATCGGGATCAGCCCCAGCATTTT
TRBJ1-2 TRBV19 NA NA CASSIGRVDGYTF TGTGCCAGTAGTATCGGCAGGGTGGATGGCTACACCTTC
TRBJ1-3 TRBV7-3 NA NA CASSRNGRDSGNTIYF TGTGCCAGCAGCAGGAACGGCAGGGACTCTGGAAACACCATATATTTT